The rows below give T cell receptor beta chains drawn from one sample of a study of blood T cell repertoires in COVID-19. Only in-frame clones appear in the TCRdb table, and some are missing; sequencing was by immunoSEQ multiplex PCR. The sample records some 190,000 clones, more than 75% being singletons. The specimen was PBMCs or T cells enriched from blood (not recorded which). The receptors shown here come from a man aged 55-75 years who had been exposed to COVID-19. The CDR3 runs from the conserved cysteine through the conserved F or W.

j_call v_call cdr3_aa
TRBJ2-3 TRBV3-1/TRBV3-2 CASRASGSKSDTQYF
TRBJ1-5 TRBV19 CASSLGGLGNQPQHF
TRBJ1-2 TRBV28 CASSPPFETANYGYTF
TRBJ2-1 TRBV7-9 CASSFSTGNEQFF
TRBJ1-2 TRBV5-4 CASSLDPRSDGYTF
TRBJ1-5 TRBV5-1 CASSLNGGRQDQPQHF
TRBJ1-6 TRBV3-1/TRBV3-2 CASSQNRGLPHF
TRBJ1-2 TRBV27 CASSLSAAGNPYGYTF
TRBJ2-1 TRBV7-8 CASSVRGTSRNNEQFF
TRBJ2-3 TRBV9 CASSGAGTDTQYF
TRBJ1-6 TRBV29-1 CSVRDRASFTLHF
TRBJ1-4 TRBV5-1 CASTLGDKNEKLFF
TRBJ2-1 TRBV7-3 CASSLRDRGTFSYNEQFF
TRBJ2-7 TRBV11-2 CASSSDRRGEQYF
TRBJ1-2 TRBV19 CASRPDRSPSGGYTF
TRBJ2-7 TRBV6-2/TRBV6-3 CASSPPTGNYEQYF
TRBJ1-3 TRBV7-3 CASSLMRGSGNTIYF
TRBJ2-7 TRBV5-8 CASSLLRTGSSYEQYF
TRBJ1-2 TRBV27 CASSLFSSARDRGPSLYGYTF
TRBJ1-6 TRBV9 CASSVVVDSPLHF
TRBJ2-2 TRBV19 CASSTGQGAPGELFF
TRBJ1-5 TRBV27 CASSLDGRSNQPQHF
TRBJ2-2 TRBV7-9 CASSARQGIDTGELFF
TRBJ1-1 TRBV19 CASSTPRGLHTEAFF
TRBJ2-1 TRBV9 CASSALTGLAGVKEQFF
TRBJ2-1 TRBV24-1 CATSKGLFSYNEQFF
TRBJ2-7 TRBV11-2 CASSLEGGTRTAYEQYF
TRBJ2-1 TRBV12-5 CASGLTPQPKQFF
TRBJ1-6 TRBV7-2 CASSRPPGQNNSPLHF
TRBJ2-3 TRBV5-1 CASSRRPGQGTDTQYF
TRBJ2-1 TRBV11-3 CASRGHNNEQFF
TRBJ2-6 TRBV19 CASSIAAAANVLTF
TRBJ1-4 TRBV3-1/TRBV3-2 CASSRQTEANEKLFF
TRBJ1-1 TRBV29-1 CSGKTGATEAFF
TRBJ2-6 TRBV27 CASSSRQGLGSGANVLTF
TRBJ2-1 TRBV2 CASRLAGNEQFF
TRBJ1-2 TRBV6-6 CASSRQGGGYTF
TRBJ2-1 TRBV5-1 CASSFWAGGGNEQFF
TRBJ2-7 TRBV4-1 CASSQNGGRAGEQYF
TRBJ2-7 TRBV14 CASSSGRGYEQYF
TRBJ1-2 TRBV3-1/TRBV3-2 CASSSRGYFGGYTF
TRBJ2-4 TRBV25-1 CASSQPSIAGDIQYF
TRBJ2-2 TRBV3-1/TRBV3-2 CASSRLSGGNTGELFF
TRBJ1-6 TRBV27 CASSWASSYNSPLHF
TRBJ1-5 TRBV6-1 CASSEARGQPQHF
TRBJ2-1 TRBV7-7 CASSLVGGGSYNEQFF
TRBJ1-6 TRBV11-1 CASSLDRANSPLHF
TRBJ2-1 TRBV5-4 CASSSGQRNEQFF
TRBJ2-5 TRBV5-1 CASSQSLAPGFETQYF
TRBJ2-7 TRBV11-2 CASSFSSGEYEQYF
TRBJ1-4 TRBV6-6 CASSYKGEEEKLFF
TRBJ2-5 TRBV24-1 CATSDTGVGEETQYF
TRBJ1-1 TRBV28 CASSLGGVNTEAFF